This TCR beta chain is from a study of T cell clonotyping in hematopoietic cell transplantation. Noted time point: recipient sample about 28 days before transplant, after cytoreduction. CDR3 length: 13 amino acids. V dropped 3 bases and J dropped 12 bases, with 15 bases sitting between them. CDR1 and CDR2 from the germline V gene are MNHEY and SMNVEV (reference sequence). Libraries were prepared by immunoSEQ multiplex PCR; TCRdb keeps only in-frame clonotypes and omits some of them. The table includes thousands of clones, around 88% detected once. General observations from the study: Broader posttransplant TCR repertoire diversity was predicted by graft donor and pretransplant recipient Inverse Simpson Index values. Recipient TCR diversity dropped after transplant; expanded clonotypes rose from day 30 to 180.

This clone was recorded only once. Its target is not known. This sample comprised peripheral blood mononuclear cells, obtained before stem cell transplant. The chain joins TRBV27 to TRBJ1-5; D perhaps matches TRBD1 (5 bases). This clonotype originated in a man aged 25-45 years with acute myeloid leukemia. Some clones in this sample may be carry-over from other donors' samples. The CDR3 DNA reads as TGTGCCAGCAGTTTTAACGACCAGGGCGTCCAGCATTTT. Residues: CASSFNDQGVQHF.